A selection of T cell receptor beta chains follows, all from one sample in a study of cytomegalovirus exposure and HLA in healthy donors. The repertoire was sequenced with immunoSEQ multiplex PCR; TCRdb's copy has only in-frame clones and lacks some. Recorded for this sample: about 110,000 clones. The sample was PBMCs. The origin of the receptors is a man between 50 and 59 years old in good health and CMV-seronegative. The CDR3 runs from the conserved cysteine through the conserved F or W. D genes are given only for firm matches.

>TRBJ2-5|TRBV5-1|TRBD1
TGCGCCAGCAGCGTCATCGGGACAGACGAAGAGACCCAGTACTTC
CASSVIGTDEETQYF
>TRBJ1-1|TRBV6-6|TRBD1
TGTGCCAGCAGTAATTACAGGGGGCGGACTGAAGCTTTCTTT
CASSNYRGRTEAFF
>TRBJ2-7|TRBV4-3|TRBD1
TGCGCCAGCAGCCAGGACCACAGGGGGACATACGAGCAGTACTTC
CASSQDHRGTYEQYF
>TRBJ1-2|TRBV5-1|NA
TGCGCCAGCAGCTTGGCCGTCGGGTCCGGGGGGCCGGGGGGCTACACCTTC
CASSLAVGSGGPGGYTF
>TRBJ2-7|TRBV5-4|TRBD1
TGTGCCAGCAGCTCGGACAGGGGAGCAGAGGAGCAGTACTTC
CASSSDRGAEEQYF
>TRBJ1-1|TRBV18|TRBD1
TGTGCCAGCTCACCCCTCCGGACAGGATTGAGCACTGAAGCTTTCTTT
CASSPLRTGLSTEAFF
>TRBJ1-2|TRBV7-2|TRBD1
TGTGCCAGCAGCAGAGACAGGGCAGACTATGGCTACACCTTC
CASSRDRADYGYTF
>TRBJ2-7|TRBV4-2|TRBD1
TGTGCCAGCAGCCCTTTAAATTCCGGGACAGGGGCCTACGAGCAGTACTTC
CASSPLNSGTGAYEQYF
>TRBJ1-2|TRBV5-6|NA
TGTGCCAGCAGCTTTTATTCTGGCGGCACTAACTATGGCTACACCTTC
CASSFYSGGTNYGYTF
>TRBJ1-6|TRBV6-6|TRBD1
TGTGCCAGCAGTTACGATGGGACAGATAATTCACCCCTCCACTTT
CASSYDGTDNSPLHF
>TRBJ2-6|TRBV4-3|TRBD1
TGCGCCAGCAGCCAGAGGGGGCCCCAGACCTCTGGGGCCAACGTCCTGACTTTC
CASSQRGPQTSGANVLTF
>TRBJ1-1|TRBV19|NA
TGTGCCAGTAGATTAGGGGGGGGCACTGAAGCTTTCTTT
CASRLGGGTEAFF
>TRBJ2-5|TRBV6-1|TRBD2
TGTGCCAGCAGGGCAGCGGGAGGGGCGGAGACCCAGTACTTC
CASRAAGGAETQYF
>TRBJ2-3|TRBV6-6|NA
TGTGCCAGCAGAGGGACTAGCACAGATACGCAGTATTTT
CASRGTSTDTQYF
>TRBJ1-2|TRBV5-1|NA
TGCGCCAGCAGCGGGGGTGGGGGCAACTATGGCTACACCTTC
CASSGGGGNYGYTF
>TRBJ1-2|TRBV7-2|NA
TGTGCCAGCAGCTTACGGGTATACGACTATGGCTACACCTTC
CASSLRVYDYGYTF
>TRBJ1-1|TRBV15|NA
TGTGCCACCAGCAGAGGACAGGCGCCCACTGAAGCTTTCTTT
CATSRGQAPTEAFF
>TRBJ2-5|TRBV4-3|TRBD2
TGCGCCAGCAGCCCGAGACTAGCGGGAGTGTGGGAGACCCAGTACTTC
CASSPRLAGVWETQYF
>TRBJ1-5|TRBV20-1|NA
TGCAGTGCTTACCTCGACATGGCCCAGCATTTT
CSAYLDMAQHF
>TRBJ2-7|TRBV10-3|TRBD2
TGTGCCATCAGCGAACTAGCGGGAGGGCCCTACGAGCAGTACTTC
CAISELAGGPYEQYF
>TRBJ2-7|TRBV5-5|TRBD1
TGTGCCAGCAGCGGAACGGGACAGGGTACCCACGAGCAGTACTTC
CASSGTGQGTHEQYF
>TRBJ2-6|TRBV18|TRBD1
TGTGCCAGCTCACCAGGGACAGGGGCTGGGGCCAACGTCCTGACTTTC
CASSPGTGAGANVLTF
>TRBJ2-5|TRBV10-3|TRBD2
TGTGCCATCAGCGAGGAGGGGAGGGGAACAGAGACCCAGTACTTC
CAISEEGRGTETQYF
>TRBJ1-2|TRBV20-1|NA
TGCAGTGGGGGAGGAGGCTACACCTTC
CSGGGGYTF